The T cell receptor beta chain under discussion was sequenced for a study of blood T cell dynamics during melanoma immunotherapy. CDR3 size: 15 residues. With V trimmed by 4 bases and J by 2 bases, 6 bases remained unmatched. Germline values: CDR1 MGHRA, CDR2 YSYEKL. The time point denotes: week 3, after first cycle of checkpoint inhibitor. The protocol was immunoSEQ multiplex PCR, while the TCRdb copy is restricted to in-frame clones and leaves out a portion. The table includes over 10,000 clones, around 91% detected once. This TCR was sampled from a human donor with melanoma. The source material was effector memory CD8+ T cells from blood, sampled from a patient treated with checkpoint blockade. J is TRBJ2-7 and V is TRBV4-1; 9 bases align to TRBD1. CDR3 region: CASSPAGQGPYEQYF. The CDR3 nucleotides are TGCGCCAGCAGCCCCGCGGGACAGGGCCCCTACGAGCAGTACTTC.